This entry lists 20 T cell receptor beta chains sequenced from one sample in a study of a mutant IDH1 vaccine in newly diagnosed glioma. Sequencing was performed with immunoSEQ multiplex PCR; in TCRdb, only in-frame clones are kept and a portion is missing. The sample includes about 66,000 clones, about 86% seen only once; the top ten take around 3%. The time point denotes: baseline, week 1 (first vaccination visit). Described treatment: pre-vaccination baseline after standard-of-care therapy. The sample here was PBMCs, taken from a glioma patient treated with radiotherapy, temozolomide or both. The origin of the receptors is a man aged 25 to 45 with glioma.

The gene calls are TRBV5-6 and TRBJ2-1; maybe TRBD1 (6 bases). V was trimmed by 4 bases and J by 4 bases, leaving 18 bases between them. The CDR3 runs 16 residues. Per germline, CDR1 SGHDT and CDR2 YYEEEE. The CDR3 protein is CASSLWIGGRYNEQFF. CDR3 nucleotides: TGTGCCAGCAGCCTCTGGATAGGGGGAAGGTACAATGAGCAGTTCTTC.

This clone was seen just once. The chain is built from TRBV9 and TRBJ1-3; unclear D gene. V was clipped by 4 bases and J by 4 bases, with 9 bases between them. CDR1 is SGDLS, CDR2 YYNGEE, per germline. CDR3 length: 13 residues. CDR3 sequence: CASSRGHGNTIYF. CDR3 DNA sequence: TGTGCCAGCAGCCGCGGGCACGGAAACACCATATATTTT. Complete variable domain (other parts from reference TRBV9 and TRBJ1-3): DSGVTQTPKHLITATGQRVTLRCSPRSGDLSVYWYQQSLDQGLQFLIQYYNGEERAKGNILERFSAQQFPDLHSELNLSSLELGDSALYFCASSRGHGNTIYFGEGSWLTVV.

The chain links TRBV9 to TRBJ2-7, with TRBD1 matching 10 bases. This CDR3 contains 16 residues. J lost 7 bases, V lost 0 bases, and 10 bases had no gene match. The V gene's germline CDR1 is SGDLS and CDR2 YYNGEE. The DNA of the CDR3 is TGTGCCAGCAGCGTAGAGGGGACAGGGGCCCGTAGAGAGCAGTACTTC. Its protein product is CASSVEGTGARREQYF.

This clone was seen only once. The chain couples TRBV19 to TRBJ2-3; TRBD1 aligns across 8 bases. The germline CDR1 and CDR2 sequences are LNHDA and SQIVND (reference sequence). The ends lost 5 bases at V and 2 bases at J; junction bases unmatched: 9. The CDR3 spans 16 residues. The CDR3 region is CASSPDRVGTTDTQYF. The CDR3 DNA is TGTGCCAGTAGTCCGGACAGGGTGGGAACCACAGATACGCAGTATTTT. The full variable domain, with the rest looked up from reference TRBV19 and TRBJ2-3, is DGGITQSPKYLFRKEGQNVTLSCEQNLNHDAMYWYRQDPGQGLRLIYYSQIVNDFQKGDIAEGYSVSREKKESFPLTVTSAQKNPTAFYLCASSPDRVGTTDTQYFGPGTRLTVL.

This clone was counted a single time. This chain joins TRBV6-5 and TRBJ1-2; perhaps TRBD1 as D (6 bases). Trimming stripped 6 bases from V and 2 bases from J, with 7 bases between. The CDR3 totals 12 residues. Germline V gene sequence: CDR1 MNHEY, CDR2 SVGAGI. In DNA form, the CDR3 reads TGTGCCAGCAGCGACAGGAACTATGGCTACACCTTC. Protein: CASSDRNYGYTF.

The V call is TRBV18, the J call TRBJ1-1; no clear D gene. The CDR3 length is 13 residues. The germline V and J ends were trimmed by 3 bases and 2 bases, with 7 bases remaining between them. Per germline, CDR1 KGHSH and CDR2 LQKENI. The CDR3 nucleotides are TGTGCCAGCTCACCGAGTCATAACACTGAAGCTTTCTTT. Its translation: CASSPSHNTEAFF.

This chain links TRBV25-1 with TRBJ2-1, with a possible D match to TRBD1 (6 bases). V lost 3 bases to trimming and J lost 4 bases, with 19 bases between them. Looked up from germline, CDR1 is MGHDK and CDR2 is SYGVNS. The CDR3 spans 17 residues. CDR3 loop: CASSENTRTDNYNEQFF. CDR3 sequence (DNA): TGTGCCAGCAGTGAGAACACTCGGACAGACAATTACAATGAGCAGTTCTTC.

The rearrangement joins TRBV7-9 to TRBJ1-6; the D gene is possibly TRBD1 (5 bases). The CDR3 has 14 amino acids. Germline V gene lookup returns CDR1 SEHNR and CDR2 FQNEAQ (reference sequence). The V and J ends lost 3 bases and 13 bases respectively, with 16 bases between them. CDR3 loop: CASSLGQFRVPLHF. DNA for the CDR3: TGTGCCAGCAGCTTGGGGCAGTTCCGAGTCCCCCTCCACTTT.

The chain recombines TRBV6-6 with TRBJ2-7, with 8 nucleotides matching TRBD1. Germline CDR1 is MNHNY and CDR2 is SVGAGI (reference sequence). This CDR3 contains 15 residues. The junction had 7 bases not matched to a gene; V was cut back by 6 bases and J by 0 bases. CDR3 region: CASRRQGPFSYEQYF. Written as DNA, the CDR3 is TGTGCCAGCAGACGACAGGGGCCCTTCTCCTACGAGCAGTACTTC.

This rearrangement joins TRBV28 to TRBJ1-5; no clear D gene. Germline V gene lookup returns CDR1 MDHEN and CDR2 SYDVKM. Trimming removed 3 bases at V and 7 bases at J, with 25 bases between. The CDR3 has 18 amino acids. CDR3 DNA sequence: TGTGCCAGCAGTTTGTTCAAAAACTTAGATGGGGTAGGACAGCCCCAGCATTTT. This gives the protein CASSLFKNLDGVGQPQHF.

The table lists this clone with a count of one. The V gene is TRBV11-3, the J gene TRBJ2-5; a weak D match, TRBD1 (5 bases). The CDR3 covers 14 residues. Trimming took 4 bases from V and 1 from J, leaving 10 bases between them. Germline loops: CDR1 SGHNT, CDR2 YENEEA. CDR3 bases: TGTGCCAGCAGCTCAGGGAACTCCCAAGAGACCCAGTACTTC. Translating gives CASSSGNSQETQYF.

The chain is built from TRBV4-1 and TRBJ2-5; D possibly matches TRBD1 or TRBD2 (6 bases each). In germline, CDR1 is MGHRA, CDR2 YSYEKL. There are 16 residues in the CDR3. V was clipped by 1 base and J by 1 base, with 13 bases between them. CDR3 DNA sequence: TGCGCCAGCAGCCAAGCCTACGGGGGCTTCCAAGAGACCCAGTACTTC. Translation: CASSQAYGGFQETQYF.

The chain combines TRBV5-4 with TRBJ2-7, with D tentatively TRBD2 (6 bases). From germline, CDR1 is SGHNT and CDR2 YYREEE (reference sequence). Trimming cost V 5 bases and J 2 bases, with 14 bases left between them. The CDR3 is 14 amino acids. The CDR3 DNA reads TGTGCCAGCAGAGTCGCCGGGGGAACCTACGAGCAGTACTTC. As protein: CASRVAGGTYEQYF.

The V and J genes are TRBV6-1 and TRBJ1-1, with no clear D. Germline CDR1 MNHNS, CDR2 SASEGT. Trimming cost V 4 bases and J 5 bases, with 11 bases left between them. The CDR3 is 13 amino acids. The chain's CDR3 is CASSGLLRTEAFF. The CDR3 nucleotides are TGTGCCAGCAGTGGCCTGTTACGAACTGAAGCTTTCTTT.

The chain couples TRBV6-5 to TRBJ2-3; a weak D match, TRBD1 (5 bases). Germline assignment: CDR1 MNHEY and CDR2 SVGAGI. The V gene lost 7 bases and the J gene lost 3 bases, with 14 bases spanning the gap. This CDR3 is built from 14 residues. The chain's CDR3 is CASNGKGKTDTQYF. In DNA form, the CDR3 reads TGTGCCAGCAATGGAAAGGGGAAGACAGATACGCAGTATTTT.

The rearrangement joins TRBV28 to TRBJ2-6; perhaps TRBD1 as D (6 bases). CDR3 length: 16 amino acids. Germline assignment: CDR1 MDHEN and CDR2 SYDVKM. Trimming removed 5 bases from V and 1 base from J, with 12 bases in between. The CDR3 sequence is CASSLTGPSGANVLTF. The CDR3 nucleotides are TGTGCCAGCAGTCTGACAGGTCCTTCTGGGGCCAACGTCCTGACTTTC.

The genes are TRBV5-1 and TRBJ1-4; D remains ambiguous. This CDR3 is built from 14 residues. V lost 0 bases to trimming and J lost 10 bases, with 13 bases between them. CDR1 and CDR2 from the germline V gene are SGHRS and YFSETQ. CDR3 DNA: TGCGCCAGCAGCTTGGTCCCAGATTCGGGAAAACTGTTTTTT. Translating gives CASSLVPDSGKLFF.

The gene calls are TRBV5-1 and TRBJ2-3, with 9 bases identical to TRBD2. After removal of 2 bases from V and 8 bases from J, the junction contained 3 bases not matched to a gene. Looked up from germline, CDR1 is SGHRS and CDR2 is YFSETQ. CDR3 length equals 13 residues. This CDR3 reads CASSFGGGATQYF. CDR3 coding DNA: TGCGCCAGCAGCTTCGGCGGGGGGGCTACGCAGTATTTT.

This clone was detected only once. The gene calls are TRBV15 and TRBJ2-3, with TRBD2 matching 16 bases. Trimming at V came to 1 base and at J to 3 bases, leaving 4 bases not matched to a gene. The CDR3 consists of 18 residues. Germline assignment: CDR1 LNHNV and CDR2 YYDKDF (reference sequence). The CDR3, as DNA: TGTGCCACCAGCAGAGTGGGACTAGCGGGGGGGATGACAGATACGCAGTATTTT. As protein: CATSRVGLAGGMTDTQYF.

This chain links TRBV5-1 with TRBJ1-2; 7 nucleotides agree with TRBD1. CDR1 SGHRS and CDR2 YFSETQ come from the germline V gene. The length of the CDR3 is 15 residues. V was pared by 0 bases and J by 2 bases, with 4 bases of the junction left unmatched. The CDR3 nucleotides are TGCGCCAGCAGCTTGGGGGGGACAGAGAACTATGGCTACACCTTC. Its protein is CASSLGGTENYGYTF.